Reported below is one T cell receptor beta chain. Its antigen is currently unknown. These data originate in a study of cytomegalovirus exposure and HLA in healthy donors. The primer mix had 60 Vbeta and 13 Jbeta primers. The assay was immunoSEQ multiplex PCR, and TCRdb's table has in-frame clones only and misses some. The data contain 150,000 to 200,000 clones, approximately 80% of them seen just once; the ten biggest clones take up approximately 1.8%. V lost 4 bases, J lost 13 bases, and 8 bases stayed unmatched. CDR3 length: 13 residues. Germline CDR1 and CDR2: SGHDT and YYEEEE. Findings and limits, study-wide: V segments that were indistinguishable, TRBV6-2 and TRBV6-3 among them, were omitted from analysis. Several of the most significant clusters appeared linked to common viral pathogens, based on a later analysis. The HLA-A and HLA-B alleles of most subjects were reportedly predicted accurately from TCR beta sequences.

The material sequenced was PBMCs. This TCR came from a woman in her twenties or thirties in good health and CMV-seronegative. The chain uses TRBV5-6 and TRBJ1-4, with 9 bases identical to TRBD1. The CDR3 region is CASSGATGGILFF. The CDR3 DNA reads TGTGCCAGCAGCGGGGCTACAGGGGGCATACTGTTTTTT.